This TCR beta chain comes out of a study of T cell repertoires in cytomegalovirus infection. Study-level background: As its CMV epitopes, the study selected recently identified HLA-C-restricted and well-studied HLA-B-restricted targets.

Each CDR3 protein gets one entry after TCRdb re-called the reads with MiXCR. The sample gives roughly 990,000 distinct CDR3 sequences, under 40% of which show up once; around 15% is in the top ten. On this clonotype: Its antigen is currently unknown.

Germline V gene data show CDR1 as MNHEY and CDR2 as SMNVEV (reference sequence). This CDR3 is 15 amino acids long. V lost 4 bases to trimming and J lost 4 bases, with 14 bases between them. This sequence originates from a human donor in good health (CMV status not recorded). Some clones in this sample may be carry-over from other donors' samples. V and J are TRBV27 and TRBJ2-1; D is ambiguous. The sample was cultured CD8+ T cells from PBMCs, taken from culture after CMV antigen stimulation. The DNA of the CDR3 is TGTGCCAGCAGTTCCTCACTGGGTCAATACAATGAGCAGTTCTTC. Amino acids: CASSSSLGQYNEQFF.